The clone carrying this TCR beta chain has at least ten counts. Its antigen remains unidentified. TCR beta CDR3 sequences were amplified from RNA transcripts. The HTBI primer set served for first-round RT-PCR of the TCR CDR3. TCRdb reanalysed the multiplex PCR reads using MiXCR and keeps one entry per CDR3 protein. The table has approximately 250,000 distinct CDR3 sequences, about 24% seen once. The data derive from a study of T cells in Graves' hyperthyroidism and ophthalmopathy. Exclusions: uncontrolled infection, other autoimmune disease, pregnancy, lactation. Study results and limitations: Progression to ophthalmopathy was predicted a median of approximately 6.4 months early.

The clonotype comes from a woman between 40 and 55 years old with Graves' ophthalmopathy. Sequencing was performed on blood.

CDR3 sequence reads: CASTYPRGLAVNTGELFF. CDR3 nucleotide sequence: TGTGCCAGTACCTATCCCCGTGGACTAGCGGTGAACACCGGGGAGCTGTTTTTT. The chain combines TRBV19 with TRBJ2-2; 10 bases agree with TRBD2. The CDR3 sequence is 18 residues long. V was clipped by 7 bases and J by 1 base; unmatched bases: 12. Germline CDR1 and CDR2: LNHDA and SQIVND (reference sequence).